The 22 T cell receptor beta chains given below trace back to one sample, sequenced in a study of blood T cell repertoires in COVID-19. Libraries were prepared by immunoSEQ multiplex PCR; TCRdb keeps only in-frame clonotypes and omits some of them. The profile shows about half a million clones, less than 90% of them singletons. The sample was PBMCs or T cells enriched from blood (not recorded which). The receptors come from a woman aged 55-70 years who had recovered from COVID-19.

The chain employs TRBV12-2 and TRBJ2-7; the D segment call TRBD1 is taken from the table without a DNA check. TRBV12-2 is termed a pseudogene. The CDR3 spans 15 residues. The CDR3 here is CASRLKGDPSYEQYF. The CDR3 DNA reads TGTGCAAGTCGCTTAAAGGGGGACCCTTCCTACGAGCAGTACTTC.

The chain uses TRBV11-2 and TRBJ2-1; TRBD2 aligns across 9 bases. Germline CDR1 SGHAT, CDR2 FQNNGV. The CDR3 consists of 16 residues. The V gene end was trimmed by 5 bases and the J gene end by 4 bases; junction bases not matched to a gene: 9. CDR3 loop: CASSALTSGVYNEQFF. The CDR3 DNA is TGTGCCAGCAGCGCCCTGACTAGCGGCGTTTACAATGAGCAGTTCTTC.

This clone was seen only a few times. This chain joins TRBV4-1 and TRBJ2-2, with TRBD2 matching 11 bases. The CDR3 spans 17 residues. V shed 4 bases and J 5 bases; nucleotides not matched to a gene: 9. CDR1 MGHRA and CDR2 YSYEKL come from the germline V gene. The CDR3 region is CASSPRLAGTGTGELFF. The DNA of the CDR3 is TGCGCCAGCAGCCCCCGACTAGCGGGGACCGGGACCGGGGAGCTGTTTTTT.

There are a few counts of this clone. V usage is TRBV7-9 and J usage is TRBJ2-1; the D gene is possibly TRBD2 (5 bases). The length of the CDR3 is 17 residues. Looked up from germline, CDR1 is SEHNR and CDR2 is FQNEAQ (reference sequence). The germline V and J ends were trimmed by 1 base and 6 bases, with 19 bases remaining between them. CDR3 protein: CASSLGPTPRGRNEQFF. The DNA for the CDR3 is TGTGCCAGCAGCTTAGGCCCAACACCCCGGGGTCGCAATGAGCAGTTCTTC.

The genes are TRBV27 and TRBJ2-1; D might be TRBD1 (5 bases). Germline V CDR1 and CDR2: MNHEY, SMNVEV (reference sequence). With 5 bases removed from V and 2 bases from J, the gap between germline ends came to 19 bases. The CDR3 extends over 17 amino acids. The CDR3 is CASSPGRAQGPYNEQFF. The CDR3 DNA sequence: TGTGCCAGCAGTCCCGGCCGGGCCCAGGGCCCCTACAATGAGCAGTTCTTC.

This clone was observed a single time. Other DNA sequences in the same sample also yield this CDR3. The V and J genes are TRBV2 and TRBJ2-7, with D perhaps matching TRBD1 (6 bases). Germline CDR1 is SNHLY and CDR2 is FYNNEI. Trimming took off 8 bases at V and 1 base at J, with 9 bases between the two ends. The CDR3 runs 12 residues. CDR3 sequence (DNA): TGTGCCAGCTCAAGGGGGTCCTACGAGCAGTACTTC. Translation: CASSRGSYEQYF.

The chain carries TRBV5-4 and TRBJ1-2, with 7 bases matching TRBD1. Germline loops: CDR1 SGHNT, CDR2 YYREEE (reference sequence). Trimming removed 4 bases from V and 3 bases from J; junction bases left unmatched: 3. CDR3 size: 13 residues. In DNA form, the CDR3 reads TGTGCCAGCAGCCGGGACAGTTACTATGGCTACACCTTC. This translates into CASSRDSYYGYTF. The variable domain in full, with the rest retrieved from reference TRBV5-4 and TRBJ1-2, is ETGVTQSPTHLIKTRGQQVTLRCSSQSGHNTVSWYQQALGQGPQFIFQYYREEENGRGNFPPRFSGLQFPNYSSELNVNALELDDSALYLCASSRDSYYGYTFGSGTRLTVV.

This chain joins TRBV24-1 and TRBJ2-7, with D tentatively TRBD2 (7 bases). The V gene's germline CDR1 is KGHDR and CDR2 SFDVKD. The CDR3 loop spans 15 amino acids. V dropped 4 bases and J dropped 3 bases, with 15 bases sitting between them. The CDR3 spells CATSERGGRDYEQYF. The CDR3 nucleotides are TGTGCCACCAGTGAGAGGGGGGGCCGTGACTACGAGCAGTACTTC.

This chain connects TRBV12-3 or TRBV12-4 to TRBJ1-2, with D uncertain. Trimming stripped 8 bases from V and 6 bases from J, with 13 bases between. The CDR3 runs 12 residues. CDR3 coding DNA: TGTGCCAGCGGGTATGGAGAGAATGGCTACACCTTC. As protein: CASGYGENGYTF.

V and J are TRBV11-2 and TRBJ2-1; D possibly corresponds to TRBD2 (5 bases). The CDR3 covers 15 residues. Trimming cost V 4 bases and J 0 bases, with 10 bases left between them. Germline V gene sequence: CDR1 SGHAT, CDR2 FQNNGV. This chain's CDR3 is CASSSGIVSYNEQFF. CDR3 bases: TGTGCCAGCAGCTCCGGGATAGTCTCCTACAATGAGCAGTTCTTC.

The chain has TRBV25-1 and TRBJ1-1; 7 bases map to TRBD1. Germline CDR1 reads MGHDK; CDR2 reads SYGVNS. V lost 6 bases and J lost 6; bases outside the gene matches: 16. The CDR3 sequence is 16 residues long. Here the CDR3 reads CASRSLQGWPQAEAFF. DNA for the CDR3: TGTGCCAGCAGGTCACTACAGGGGTGGCCCCAGGCTGAAGCTTTCTTT. The full variable domain, with the rest looked up from reference TRBV25-1 and TRBJ1-1, is EADIYQTPRYLVIGTGKKITLECSQTMGHDKMYWYQQDPGMELHLIHYSYGVNSTEKGDLSSESTVSRIRTEHFPLTLESARPSHTSQYLCASRSLQGWPQAEAFFGQGTRLTVV.

This clone was seen more than once but under ten times. The V and J genes are TRBV19 and TRBJ2-3; maybe TRBD2 (5 bases). Germline V gives CDR1 LNHDA, CDR2 SQIVND (reference sequence). V was pared by 3 bases and J by 0 bases, with 13 bases between. There are 16 residues in the CDR3. The CDR3 DNA sequence: TGTGCCAGTAGTATGCGGGCAGGCCCAAGCACAGATACGCAGTATTTT. This encodes CASSMRAGPSTDTQYF. Filled out from reference TRBV19 and TRBJ2-3, the complete variable domain reads DGGITQSPKYLFRKEGQNVTLSCEQNLNHDAMYWYRQDPGQGLRLIYYSQIVNDFQKGDIAEGYSVSREKKESFPLTVTSAQKNPTAFYLCASSMRAGPSTDTQYFGPGTRLTVL.

V usage is TRBV4-1 and J usage is TRBJ1-5; possibly TRBD1 for D (6 bases). Germline V gene data show CDR1 as MGHRA and CDR2 as YSYEKL. The CDR3 is 14 residues long. The V end lost 1 base, the J end lost 4 bases, and 8 bases lay between the germline ends. The CDR3 DNA follows: TGCGCCAGCAGCCAAGCGAGGGGGAATCAGCCCCAGCATTTT. Encoded protein: CASSQARGNQPQHF.

This clone was counted a few times. This rearrangement joins TRBV29-1 to TRBJ2-7; 10 bases map to TRBD1. V dropped 6 bases and J dropped 3; count of bases not matched to a gene: 2. Per the germline V gene, CDR1 is SQVTM and CDR2 is ANQGSEA. This CDR3 region has 12 residues. In DNA form, the CDR3 reads TGCAGCGTACGGGACAGGGGCTACGAGCAGTACTTC. Amino acid sequence: CSVRDRGYEQYF.

This clone is a singleton in its sample. V gene TRBV30 combines with J gene TRBJ1-4; TRBD1 agrees at 10 bases. The CDR3 contains 17 residues. V was pared by 3 bases and J by 1 base, with 8 bases of the junction left unmatched. Per the germline V gene, CDR1 is GTSNPN and CDR2 is SVGIG (reference sequence). CDR3 amino acids: CAWRSRGQGITNEKLFF. Here the CDR3 DNA reads TGTGCCTGGAGGTCACGGGGACAGGGGATAACTAATGAAAAACTGTTTTTT.

The chain carries TRBV18 and TRBJ2-1; D is perhaps TRBD1 (5 bases). The CDR3 loop spans 16 amino acids. Per germline, CDR1 KGHSH and CDR2 LQKENI. V was shortened by 3 bases and J by 2 bases, with 14 bases between the two germline ends. CDR3 DNA: TGTGCCAGCTCACCGATGCAGGGTTCCACCTACAATGAGCAGTTCTTC. This codes for CASSPMQGSTYNEQFF.

This clone was counted between two and nine times. The chain combines TRBV29-1 with TRBJ2-2; no definite D call. V lost 4 bases and J 1 base, leaving 4 bases between the germline ends. The V gene's germline CDR1 is SQVTM and CDR2 ANQGSEA. The CDR3 is 12 residues long. The CDR3 spells CSVVRNTGELFF. In nucleotides, the CDR3 is TGCAGCGTTGTTCGGAACACCGGGGAGCTGTTTTTT.

This sequence joins TRBV6-5 and TRBJ2-2, with 10 bases identical to TRBD1. Germline CDR1 is MNHEY and CDR2 is SVGAGI. This CDR3 is 14 amino acids long. The V segment lost 6 bases and the J segment 3 bases; nucleotides outside the gene matches: 1. CDR3 sequence (DNA): TGTGCCAGCAGGGACAGGGGGGACACCGGGGAGCTGTTTTTT. Its translation is CASRDRGDTGELFF.

The J gene is TRBJ1-1, the V gene TRBV29-1; the D gene is possibly TRBD1 (5 bases). Germline lookup yields CDR1 SQVTM and CDR2 ANQGSEA. V was clipped by 7 bases and J by 1 base, with 16 bases between them. The CDR3 has 14 amino acids. DNA for the CDR3: TGCAGCGCCTGGGGCCGGGGGGAGAACACTGAAGCTTTCTTT. Protein sequence: CSAWGRGENTEAFF.

J is TRBJ2-3 and V is TRBV4-1; a weak D match, TRBD1 (6 bases). This CDR3 has 15 amino acids. V lost 4 bases, J lost 3 bases, and 14 bases lay in between. Germline lookup yields CDR1 MGHRA and CDR2 YSYEKL. As DNA, the CDR3 is TGCGCCAGCAGCCCCCGGACAGCCCTGACAGATACGCAGTATTTT. Its protein product is CASSPRTALTDTQYF.

This chain connects TRBV10-3 to TRBJ1-2; a possible D gene is TRBD1 (6 bases). Trimming pared 8 bases from V and 4 bases from J, leaving 17 bases between. CDR1 is ENHRY and CDR2 is SYGVKD in the germline V gene. The CDR3 runs 14 residues. The CDR3: CAIREAADSYGYTF. For the CDR3, the DNA is TGTGCCATCCGAGAGGCGGCGGACAGCTATGGCTACACCTTC.

The chain employs TRBV3-1 (or the pseudogene TRBV3-2) and TRBJ1-6; tentative D call: TRBD1 (5 bases). Between the trimmed V and J ends, which lost 4 bases and 6 bases, there was a span of 16 bases. The CDR3 has 16 amino acids. The germline V gene encodes CDR1 LGHDT and CDR2 YNNKEL (reference sequence). DNA for the CDR3: TGTGCCAGCAGCCCAGGGCAGGGCCCTTTTAATTCACCCCTCCACTTT. Protein sequence: CASSPGQGPFNSPLHF.